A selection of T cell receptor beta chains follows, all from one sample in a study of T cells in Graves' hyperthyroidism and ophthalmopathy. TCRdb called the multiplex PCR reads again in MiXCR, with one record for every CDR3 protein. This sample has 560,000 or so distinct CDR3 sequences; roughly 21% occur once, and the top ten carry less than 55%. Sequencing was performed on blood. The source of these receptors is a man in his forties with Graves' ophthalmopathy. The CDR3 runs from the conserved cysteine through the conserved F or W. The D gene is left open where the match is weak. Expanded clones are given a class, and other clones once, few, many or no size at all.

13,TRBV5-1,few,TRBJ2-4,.,CASTTAGGNIQYF,TGCGCCAGCACCACCGCAGGGGGGAACATTCAGTACTTC
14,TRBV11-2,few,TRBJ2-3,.,CASSRTPRSDTQYF,TGTGCCAGCAGCCGAACTCCTAGGTCAGATACGCAGTATTTT
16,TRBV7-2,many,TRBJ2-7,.,CASSLALSSSAYEQYF,TGTGCCAGCAGCTTAGCGCTCTCTAGCAGTGCCTACGAGCAGTACTTC
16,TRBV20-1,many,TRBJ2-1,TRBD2,CSAKSRTSGSYNEQFF,TGCAGTGCTAAATCAAGGACTAGCGGGTCTTACAATGAGCAGTTCTTC
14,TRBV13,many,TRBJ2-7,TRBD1,CASSGSGTAYEQYF,TGTGCCAGCAGCGGATCCGGGACAGCCTACGAGCAGTACTTC
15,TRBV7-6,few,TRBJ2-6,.,CASSPDPSGANVLTF,TGTGCCAGCAGCCCGGACCCTTCTGGGGCCAACGTCCTGACTTTC
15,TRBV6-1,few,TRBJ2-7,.,CASTPSQGGGYEQYF,TGTGCCAGCACCCCGTCACAGGGAGGTGGTTACGAGCAGTACTTC
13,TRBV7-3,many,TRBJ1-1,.,CASSLGGSTEAFF,TGTGCCAGCAGCTTAGGGGGTTCCACTGAAGCTTTCTTT
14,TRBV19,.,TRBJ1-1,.,CASMPRELNTEAFF,TGTGCCAGTATGCCCAGGGAGTTGAACACTGAAGCTTTCTTT
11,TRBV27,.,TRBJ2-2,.,CANSFQGVLFF,TGTGCCAACAGTTTTCAAGGGGTGCTGTTTTTT
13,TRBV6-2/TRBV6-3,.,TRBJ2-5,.,CASRAQGRETQYF,TGTGCCAGCAGGGCACAGGGGAGGGAGACCCAGTACTTC
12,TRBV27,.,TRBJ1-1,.,CATLGTAAEAFF,TGTGCCACCCTCGGAACGGCGGCTGAAGCTTTCTTT
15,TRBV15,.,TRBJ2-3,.,CATSRDPGSTDTQYF,TGTGCCACCAGCAGAGATCCCGGAAGCACAGATACGCAGTATTTT
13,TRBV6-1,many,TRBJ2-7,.,CASSRGDIYEQYF,TGTGCCAGCAGTCGCGGGGACATCTACGAGCAGTACTTC
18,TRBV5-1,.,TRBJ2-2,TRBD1,CASSSSPTGQGNTGELFF,TGCGCCAGCAGCTCTTCCCCAACGGGACAGGGGAACACCGGGGAGCTGTTTTTT
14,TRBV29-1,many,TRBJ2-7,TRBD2,CSVETSGRFGEQYF,TGCAGCGTTGAAACTAGCGGGAGGTTCGGCGAGCAGTACTTC
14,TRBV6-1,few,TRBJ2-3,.,CASSEATRTDTQYF,TGTGCCAGCAGTGAGGCGACACGCACAGATACGCAGTATTTT
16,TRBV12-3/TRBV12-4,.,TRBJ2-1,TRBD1,CASSFKRTGPRNEQFF,TGTGCCAGCAGTTTTAAAAGGACAGGCCCTAGAAATGAGCAGTTCTTC
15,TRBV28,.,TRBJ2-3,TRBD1,CASSIGQGSTDTQYF,TGTGCCAGCAGCATCGGACAGGGCAGCACAGATACGCAGTATTTT
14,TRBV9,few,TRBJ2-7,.,CASSIHSSSYEQYF,TGTGCCAGCAGCATCCACTCAAGCTCCTACGAGCAGTACTTC
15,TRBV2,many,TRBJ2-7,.,CASRFDSFSPYEQYF,TGTGCCAGCAGATTCGACAGTTTCAGCCCCTACGAGCAGTACTTC
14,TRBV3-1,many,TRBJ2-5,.,CASSRWTEQETQYF,TGTGCCAGCAGCCGATGGACAGAACAAGAGACCCAGTACTTC
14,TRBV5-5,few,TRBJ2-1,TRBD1,CASSRTGSHNEQFF,TGTGCCAGCAGCCGGACAGGGAGCCACAATGAGCAGTTCTTC
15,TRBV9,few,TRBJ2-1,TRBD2,CASSVGAGGIDEQFF,TGTGCCAGCAGCGTAGGGGCGGGAGGGATTGATGAGCAGTTCTTC
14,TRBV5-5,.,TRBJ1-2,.,CASSLGVTRYGYTF,TGTGCCAGCAGCTTGGGCGTCACTCGCTATGGCTACACCTTC
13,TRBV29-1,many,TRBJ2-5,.,CSVLQGGAGTQYF,TGCAGCGTCTTGCAGGGGGGCGCCGGGACCCAGTACTTC
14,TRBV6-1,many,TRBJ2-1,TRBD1,CASSQGQYYNEQFF,TGTGCCAGCAGTCAGGGACAGTACTACAATGAGCAGTTCTTC
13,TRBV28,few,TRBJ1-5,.,CASSDQLNQPQHF,TGTGCCAGCAGTGATCAGTTGAATCAGCCCCAGCATTTT
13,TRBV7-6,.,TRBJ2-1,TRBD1,CASWGGQGREQFF,TGTGCCAGCTGGGGTGGACAGGGAAGGGAGCAGTTCTTC
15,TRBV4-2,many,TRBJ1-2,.,CASSQDLDRGVGYTF,TGTGCCAGCAGCCAAGATCTTGACAGAGGGGTCGGCTACACCTTC
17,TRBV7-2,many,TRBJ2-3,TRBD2,CASSADLLAGATDTQYF,TGTGCCAGCAGCGCAGATCTTCTAGCGGGAGCGACAGATACGCAGTATTTT
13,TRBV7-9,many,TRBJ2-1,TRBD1,CASKDRGGDEQFF,TGTGCCAGCAAGGACAGGGGAGGAGATGAGCAGTTCTTC
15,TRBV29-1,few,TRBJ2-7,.,CSVEGGQLSLYEQYF,TGCAGCGTTGAAGGTGGACAGCTTAGCCTCTACGAGCAGTACTTC
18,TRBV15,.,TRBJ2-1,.,CATSRGSGLRIAGNEQFF,TGTGCCACCAGCAGGGGCTCGGGACTCCGAATAGCTGGCAATGAGCAGTTCTTC
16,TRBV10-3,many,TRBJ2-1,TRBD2,CAISRGLAGGVNEQFF,TGTGCCATCAGCCGCGGACTAGCGGGAGGAGTCAATGAGCAGTTCTTC
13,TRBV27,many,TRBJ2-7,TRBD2,CASCGGASYEQYF,TGTGCCAGCTGCGGGGGGGCGTCCTACGAGCAGTACTTC
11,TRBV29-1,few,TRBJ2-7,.,CSVEQLYEQYF,TGCAGCGTTGAACAGCTCTACGAGCAGTACTTC
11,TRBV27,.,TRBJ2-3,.,CASSSSNTQYF,TGTGCCAGCAGTTCGTCAAATACGCAGTATTTT
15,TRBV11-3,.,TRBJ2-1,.,CASSLEQASYNEQFF,TGTGCCAGCAGCTTAGAACAGGCCTCCTACAATGAGCAGTTCTTC
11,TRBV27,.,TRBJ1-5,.,CATYSNQPQHF,TGTGCCACGTATAGCAATCAGCCCCAGCATTTT
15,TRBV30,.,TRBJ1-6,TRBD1,CAWSVAGGQGTPLHF,TGTGCCTGGAGTGTTGCAGGGGGCCAGGGGACACCCCTCCACTTT
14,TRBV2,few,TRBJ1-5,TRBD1,CASRVTGKNQPQHF,TGTGCCAGCAGGGTGACAGGGAAGAATCAGCCCCAGCATTTT
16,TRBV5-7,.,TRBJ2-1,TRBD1,CASSLAVAGGSVEQFF,TGTGCCAGCAGCTTGGCCGTGGCAGGGGGCTCGGTTGAGCAGTTCTTC
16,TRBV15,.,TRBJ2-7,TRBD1,CATSRGLGQGVYEQYF,TGTGCCACCAGCAGGGGGCTGGGACAGGGGGTCTACGAGCAGTACTTC
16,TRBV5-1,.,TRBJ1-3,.,CASSFSQRNSGNTIYF,TGCGCCAGCAGCTTTTCACAGAGGAACTCTGGAAACACCATATATTTT
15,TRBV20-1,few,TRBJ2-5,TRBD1,CSASVGTGRRETQYF,TGCAGTGCTAGTGTCGGGACAGGGAGACGGGAGACCCAGTACTTC
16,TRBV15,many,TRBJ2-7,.,CATSRVPSLVAYEQYF,TGTGCCACCAGCAGAGTGCCGTCGCTAGTCGCGTACGAGCAGTACTTC
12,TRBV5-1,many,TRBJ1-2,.,CASDSQGYGYTF,TGCGCCAGCGATTCACAGGGCTATGGCTACACCTTC